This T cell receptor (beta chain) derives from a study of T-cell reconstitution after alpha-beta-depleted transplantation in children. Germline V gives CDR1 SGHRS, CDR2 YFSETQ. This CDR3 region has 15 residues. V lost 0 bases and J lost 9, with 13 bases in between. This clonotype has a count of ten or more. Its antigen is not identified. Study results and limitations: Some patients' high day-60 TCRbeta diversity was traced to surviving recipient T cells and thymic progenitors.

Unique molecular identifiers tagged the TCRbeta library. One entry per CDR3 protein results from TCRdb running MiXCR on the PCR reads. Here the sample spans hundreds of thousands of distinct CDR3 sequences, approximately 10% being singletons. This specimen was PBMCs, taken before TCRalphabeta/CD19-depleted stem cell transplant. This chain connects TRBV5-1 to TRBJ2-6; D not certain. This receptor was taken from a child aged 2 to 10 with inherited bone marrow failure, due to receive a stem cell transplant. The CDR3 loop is CASSLASRENNVLTF. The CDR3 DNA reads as TGCGCCAGCAGCTTGGCTTCGAGAGAGAACAACGTCCTGACTTTC.